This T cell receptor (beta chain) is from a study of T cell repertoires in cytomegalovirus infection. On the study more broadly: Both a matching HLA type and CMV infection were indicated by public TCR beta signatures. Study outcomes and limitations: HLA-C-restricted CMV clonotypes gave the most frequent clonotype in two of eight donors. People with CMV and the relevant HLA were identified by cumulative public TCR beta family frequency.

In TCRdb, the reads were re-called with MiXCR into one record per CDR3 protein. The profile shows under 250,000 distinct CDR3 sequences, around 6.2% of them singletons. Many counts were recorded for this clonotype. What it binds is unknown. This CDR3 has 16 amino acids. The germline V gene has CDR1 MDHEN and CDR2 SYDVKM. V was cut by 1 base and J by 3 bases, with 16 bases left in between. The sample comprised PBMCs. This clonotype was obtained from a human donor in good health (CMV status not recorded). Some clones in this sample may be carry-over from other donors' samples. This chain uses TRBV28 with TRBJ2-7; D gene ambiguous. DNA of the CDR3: TGTGCCAGCAGTTTATTGTCAACTTCGTCCGGCTACGAGCAGTACTTC. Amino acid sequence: CASSLLSTSSGYEQYF.